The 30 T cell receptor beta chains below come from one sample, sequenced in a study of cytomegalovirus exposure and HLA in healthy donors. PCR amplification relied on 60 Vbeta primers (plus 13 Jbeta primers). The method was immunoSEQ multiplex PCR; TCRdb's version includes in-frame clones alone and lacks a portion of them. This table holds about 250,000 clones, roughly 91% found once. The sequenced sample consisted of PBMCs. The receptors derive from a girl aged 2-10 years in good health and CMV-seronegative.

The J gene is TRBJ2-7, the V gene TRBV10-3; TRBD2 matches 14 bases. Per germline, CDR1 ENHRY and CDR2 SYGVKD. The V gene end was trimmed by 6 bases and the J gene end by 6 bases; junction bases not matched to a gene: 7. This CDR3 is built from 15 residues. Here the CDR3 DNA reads TGTGCCATCAGAACGACTAGCGGGGGGGCGGGCGAGCAGTACTTC. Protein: CAIRTTSGGAGEQYF.

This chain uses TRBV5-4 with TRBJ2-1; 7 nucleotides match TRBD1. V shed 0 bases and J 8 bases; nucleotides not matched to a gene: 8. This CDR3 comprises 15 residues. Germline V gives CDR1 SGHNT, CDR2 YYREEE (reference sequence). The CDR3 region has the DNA TGTGCCAGCAGCTTGGAATCAGGGGGTCGTGATGAGCAGTTCTTC. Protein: CASSLESGGRDEQFF. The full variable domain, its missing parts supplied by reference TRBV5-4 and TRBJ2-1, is ETGVTQSPTHLIKTRGQQVTLRCSSQSGHNTVSWYQQALGQGPQFIFQYYREEENGRGNFPPRFSGLQFPNYSSELNVNALELDDSALYLCASSLESGGRDEQFFGPGTRLTVL.

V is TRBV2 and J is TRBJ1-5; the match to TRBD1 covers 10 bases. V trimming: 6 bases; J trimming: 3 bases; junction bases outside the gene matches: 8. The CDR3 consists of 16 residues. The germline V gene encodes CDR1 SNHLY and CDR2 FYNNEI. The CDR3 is CASRTRDRGNNQPQHF. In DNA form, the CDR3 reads TGTGCCAGCAGGACCCGGGACAGGGGAAACAATCAGCCCCAGCATTTT.

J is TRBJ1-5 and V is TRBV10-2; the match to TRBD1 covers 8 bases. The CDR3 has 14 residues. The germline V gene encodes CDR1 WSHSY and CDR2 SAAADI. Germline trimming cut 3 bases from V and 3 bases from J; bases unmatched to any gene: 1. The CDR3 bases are TGCGCCAGCAGTGACAGGGGGCTCAATCAGCCCCAGCATTTT. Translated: CASSDRGLNQPQHF.

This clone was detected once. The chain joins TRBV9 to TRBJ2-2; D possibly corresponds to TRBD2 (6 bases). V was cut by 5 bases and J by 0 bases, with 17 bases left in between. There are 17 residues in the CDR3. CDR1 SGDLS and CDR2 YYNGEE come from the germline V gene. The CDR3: CASSEAYERANTGELFF. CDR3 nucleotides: TGTGCCAGCAGTGAAGCGTATGAGCGGGCGAACACCGGGGAGCTGTTTTTT.

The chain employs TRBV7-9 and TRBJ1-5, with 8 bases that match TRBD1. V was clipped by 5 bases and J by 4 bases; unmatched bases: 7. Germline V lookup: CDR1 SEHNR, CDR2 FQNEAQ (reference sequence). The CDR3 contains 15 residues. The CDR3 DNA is TGTGCCAGCAGCGTAGGGACAGGAGGTAATCAGCCCCAGCATTTT. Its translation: CASSVGTGGNQPQHF.

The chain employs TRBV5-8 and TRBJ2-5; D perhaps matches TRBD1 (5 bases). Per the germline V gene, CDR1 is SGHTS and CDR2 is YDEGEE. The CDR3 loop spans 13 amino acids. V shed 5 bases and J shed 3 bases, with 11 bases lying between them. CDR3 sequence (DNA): TGTGCCAGCAGTTGGGGCCGAGAAGAGACCCAGTACTTC. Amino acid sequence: CASSWGREETQYF.

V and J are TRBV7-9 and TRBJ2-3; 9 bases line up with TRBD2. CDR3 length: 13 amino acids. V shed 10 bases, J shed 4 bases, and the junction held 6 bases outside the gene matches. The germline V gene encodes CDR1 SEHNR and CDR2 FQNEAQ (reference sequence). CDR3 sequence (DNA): TGTGCCACCCCGCGGGGGGGCGCAGATACGCAGTATTTT. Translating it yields CATPRGGADTQYF. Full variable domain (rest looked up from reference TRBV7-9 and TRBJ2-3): DTGVSQNPRHKITKRGQNVTFRCDPISEHNRLYWYRQTLGQGPEFLTYFQNEAQLEKSRLLSDRFSAERPKGSFSTLEIQRTEQGDSAMYLCATPRGGADTQYFGPGTRLTVL.

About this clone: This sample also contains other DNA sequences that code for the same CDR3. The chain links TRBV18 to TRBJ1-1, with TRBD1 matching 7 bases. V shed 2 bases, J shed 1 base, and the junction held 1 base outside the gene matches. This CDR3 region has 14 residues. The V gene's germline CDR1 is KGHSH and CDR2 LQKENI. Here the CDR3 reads CASSPGTENTEAFF. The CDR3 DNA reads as TGTGCCAGCTCACCAGGGACAGAGAACACTGAAGCTTTCTTT. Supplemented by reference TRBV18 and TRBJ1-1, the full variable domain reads NAGVMQNPRHLVRRRGQEARLRCSPMKGHSHVYWYRQLPEEGLKFMVYLQKENIIDESGMPKERFSAEFPKEGPSILRIQQVVRGDSAAYFCASSPGTENTEAFFGQGTRLTVV.

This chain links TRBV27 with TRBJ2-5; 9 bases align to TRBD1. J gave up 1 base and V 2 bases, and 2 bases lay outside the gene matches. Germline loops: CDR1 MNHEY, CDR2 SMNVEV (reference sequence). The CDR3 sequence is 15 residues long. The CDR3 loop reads CASSLMGQGQETQYF. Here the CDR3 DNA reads TGTGCCAGCAGTTTAATGGGACAGGGCCAAGAGACCCAGTACTTC.

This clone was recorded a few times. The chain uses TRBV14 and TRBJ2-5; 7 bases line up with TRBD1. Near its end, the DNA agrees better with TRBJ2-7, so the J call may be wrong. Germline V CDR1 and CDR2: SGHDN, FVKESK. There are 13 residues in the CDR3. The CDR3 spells CASSQGQGGEQYF. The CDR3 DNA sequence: TGTGCCAGCAGCCAAGGACAGGGCGGCGAGCAGTACTTC.

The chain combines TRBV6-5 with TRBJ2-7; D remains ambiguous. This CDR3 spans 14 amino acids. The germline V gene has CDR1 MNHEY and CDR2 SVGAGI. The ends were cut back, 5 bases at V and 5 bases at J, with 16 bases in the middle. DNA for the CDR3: TGTGCCAGCAGTGAAATGGGCATATACGACGAGCAGTACTTC. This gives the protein CASSEMGIYDEQYF.

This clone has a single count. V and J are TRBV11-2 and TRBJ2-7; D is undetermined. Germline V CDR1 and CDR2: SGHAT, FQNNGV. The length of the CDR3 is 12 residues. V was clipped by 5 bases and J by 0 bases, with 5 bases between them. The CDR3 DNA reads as TGTGCCAGCAGCGCCAGCTCCTACGAGCAGTACTTC. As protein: CASSASSYEQYF.

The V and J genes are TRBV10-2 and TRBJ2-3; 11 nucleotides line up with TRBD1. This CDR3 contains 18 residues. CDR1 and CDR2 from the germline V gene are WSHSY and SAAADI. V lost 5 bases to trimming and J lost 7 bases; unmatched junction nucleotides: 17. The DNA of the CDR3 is TGCGCCAGCAGTTCAAGGACAGGGGGCGCAATAGCCGGTTATACGCAGTATTTT. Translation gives CASSSRTGGAIAGYTQYF.

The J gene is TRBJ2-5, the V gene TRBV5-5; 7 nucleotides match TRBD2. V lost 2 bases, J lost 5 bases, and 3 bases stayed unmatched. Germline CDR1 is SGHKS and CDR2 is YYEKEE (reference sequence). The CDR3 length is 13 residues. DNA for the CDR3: TGTGCCAGCAGCTTATGGGGGGGGGAGACCCAGTACTTC. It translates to CASSLWGGETQYF.

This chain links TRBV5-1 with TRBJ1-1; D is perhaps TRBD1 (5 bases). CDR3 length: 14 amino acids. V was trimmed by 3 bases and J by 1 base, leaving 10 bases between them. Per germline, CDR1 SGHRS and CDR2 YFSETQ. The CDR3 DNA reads TGCGCCAGCAGCTATAACCAGGGGAACACTGAAGCTTTCTTT. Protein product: CASSYNQGNTEAFF.

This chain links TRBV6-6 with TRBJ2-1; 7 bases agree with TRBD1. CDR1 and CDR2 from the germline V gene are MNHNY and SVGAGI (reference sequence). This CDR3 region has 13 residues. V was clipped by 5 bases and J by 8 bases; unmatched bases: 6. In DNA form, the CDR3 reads TGTGCCAGCAGTCAAATCCAGGGGGATGAGCAGTTCTTC. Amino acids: CASSQIQGDEQFF.

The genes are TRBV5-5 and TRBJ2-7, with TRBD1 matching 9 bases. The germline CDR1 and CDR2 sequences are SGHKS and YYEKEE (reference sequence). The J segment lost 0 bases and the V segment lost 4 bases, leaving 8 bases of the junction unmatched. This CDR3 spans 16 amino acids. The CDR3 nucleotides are TGTGCCAGCAGCCCACAGGGGGCTAGACGCTCCTACGAGCAGTACTTC. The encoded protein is CASSPQGARRSYEQYF.

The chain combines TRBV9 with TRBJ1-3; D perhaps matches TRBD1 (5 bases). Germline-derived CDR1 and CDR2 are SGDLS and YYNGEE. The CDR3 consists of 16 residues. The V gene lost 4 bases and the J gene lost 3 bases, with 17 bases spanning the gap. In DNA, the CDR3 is TGTGCCAGCAGCCCTCATGGGGGGGACGGTGGAAACACCATATATTTT. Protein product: CASSPHGGDGGNTIYF.

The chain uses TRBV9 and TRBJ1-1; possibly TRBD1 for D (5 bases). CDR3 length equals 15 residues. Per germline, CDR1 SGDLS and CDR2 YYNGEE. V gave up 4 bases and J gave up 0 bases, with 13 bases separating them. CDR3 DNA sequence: TGTGCCAGCAGCTATGGGGGGGGGTTGAACACTGAAGCTTTCTTT. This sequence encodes CASSYGGGLNTEAFF.

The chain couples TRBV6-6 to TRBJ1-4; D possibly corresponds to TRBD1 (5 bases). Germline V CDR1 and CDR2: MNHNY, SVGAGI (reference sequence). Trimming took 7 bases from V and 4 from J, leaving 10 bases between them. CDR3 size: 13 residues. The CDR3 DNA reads TGTGCCAGCACTGGGGGGGGTAATGAAAAACTGTTTTTT. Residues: CASTGGGNEKLFF.

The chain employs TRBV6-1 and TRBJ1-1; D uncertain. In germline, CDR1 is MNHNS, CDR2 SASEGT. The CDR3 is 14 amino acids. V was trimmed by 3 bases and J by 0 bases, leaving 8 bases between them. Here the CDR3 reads CASSDEELNTEAFF. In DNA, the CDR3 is TGTGCCAGCAGTGATGAGGAATTGAACACTGAAGCTTTCTTT.

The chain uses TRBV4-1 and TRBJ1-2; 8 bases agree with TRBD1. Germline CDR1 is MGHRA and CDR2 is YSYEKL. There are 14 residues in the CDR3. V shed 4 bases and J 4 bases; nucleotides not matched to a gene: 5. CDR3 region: CASSLGGQAYGYTF. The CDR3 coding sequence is TGCGCCAGCAGCCTCGGGGGACAGGCCTATGGCTACACCTTC.

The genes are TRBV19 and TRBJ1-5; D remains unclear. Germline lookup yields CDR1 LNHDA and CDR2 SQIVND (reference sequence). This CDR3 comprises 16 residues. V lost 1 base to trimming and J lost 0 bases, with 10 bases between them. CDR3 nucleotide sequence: TGTGCCAGTAGTATAGGAATAGTAAATAGCAATCAGCCCCAGCATTTT. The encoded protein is CASSIGIVNSNQPQHF.

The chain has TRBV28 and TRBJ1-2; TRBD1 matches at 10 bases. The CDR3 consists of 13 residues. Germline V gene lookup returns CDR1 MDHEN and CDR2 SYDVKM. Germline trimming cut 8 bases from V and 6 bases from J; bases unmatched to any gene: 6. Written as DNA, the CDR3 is TGTGCCAGCCTCACCGGGACAGGGGATGGCTACACCTTC. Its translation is CASLTGTGDGYTF.

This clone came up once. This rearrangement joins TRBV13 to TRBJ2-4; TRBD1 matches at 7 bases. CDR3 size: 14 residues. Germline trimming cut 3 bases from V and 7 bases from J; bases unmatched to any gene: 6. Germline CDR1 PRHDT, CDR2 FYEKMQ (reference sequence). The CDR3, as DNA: TGTGCCAGCAGCTTTGGCCAGGGGGTGAACATTCAGTACTTC. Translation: CASSFGQGVNIQYF.

CDR3 bases: TGTGCCAGCAGCCAAGGGGGACAGGGGGGCTCCTATAATTCACCCCTCCACTTT. Translated: CASSQGGQGGSYNSPLHF. The chain employs TRBV7-6 and TRBJ1-6, with TRBD1 matching 11 bases. Per germline, CDR1 SGHVS and CDR2 FNYEAQ. J was trimmed by 0 bases and V by 5 bases; bases with no gene match: 6. The CDR3 covers 18 residues.

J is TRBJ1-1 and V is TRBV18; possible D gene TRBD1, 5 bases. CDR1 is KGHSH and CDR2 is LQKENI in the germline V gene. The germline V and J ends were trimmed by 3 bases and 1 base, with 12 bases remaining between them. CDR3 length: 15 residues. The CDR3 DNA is TGTGCCAGCTCACCGGTAGACAGACCGAACACTGAAGCTTTCTTT. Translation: CASSPVDRPNTEAFF.

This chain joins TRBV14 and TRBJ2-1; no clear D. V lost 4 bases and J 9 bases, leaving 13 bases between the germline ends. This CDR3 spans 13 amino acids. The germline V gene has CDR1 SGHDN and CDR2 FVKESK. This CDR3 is CASSPSASGEQFF. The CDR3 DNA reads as TGTGCCAGCAGCCCAAGTGCCTCCGGTGAGCAGTTCTTC.

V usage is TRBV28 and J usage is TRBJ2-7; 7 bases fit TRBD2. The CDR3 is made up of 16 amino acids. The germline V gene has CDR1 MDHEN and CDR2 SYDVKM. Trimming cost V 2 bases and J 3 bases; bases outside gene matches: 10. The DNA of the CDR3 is TGTGCCAGCAGTTTAGAGACGGGGGGACTACACTACGAGCAGTACTTC. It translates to CASSLETGGLHYEQYF. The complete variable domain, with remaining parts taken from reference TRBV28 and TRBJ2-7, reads DVKVTQSSRYLVKRTGEKVFLECVQDMDHENMFWYRQDPGLGLRLIYFSYDVKMKEKGDIPEGYSVSREKKERFSLILESASTNQTSMYLCASSLETGGLHYEQYFGPGTRLTVT.